The sequence of this TCR beta chain was determined in a study of T cells in Graves' hyperthyroidism and ophthalmopathy. The ends lost 10 bases at V and 6 bases at J; junction bases unmatched: 11. CDR3 length equals 14 residues. CDR1 and CDR2 (germline): ENHRY, SYGVKD. In this sample, this clonotype turned up a few times. Antigen unknown. Study-wide points: In blood, most of the thyroid clonotypes expanded above 0.001 were also present.

TCR beta CDR3 region amplification was performed from RNA transcripts. The TCR CDR3 was amplified in a first-round RT-PCR using the HTBI primer set. Each CDR3 protein gets one entry after TCRdb re-called the multiplex PCR reads with MiXCR. Among 550,000 to 600,000 distinct CDR3 sequences listed, roughly 50% were seen once. The source is an adult woman with Graves' disease, either hyperthyroidism or ophthalmopathy (not recorded which). J is TRBJ2-2 and V is TRBV10-3; TRBD1 aligns across 7 bases. The specimen sequenced was peripheral blood or thyroid tissue (not recorded which). CDR3 region: CATGIGTGAGELFF. CDR3 coding DNA: TGTGCCACCGGTATTGGCACAGGGGCCGGGGAGCTGTTTTTT.